Each of the 12 T cell receptor beta chains below was sequenced from the same sample in a study of response to subunit inactivated influenza vaccine. TCRdb reprocessed the RT-PCR reads with MiXCR, giving one entry per CDR3 protein. The repertoire consists of 450,000 to 700,000 distinct CDR3 sequences, with around 13% occurring once and the leading ten covering roughly 11%. This sample comprised PBMCs from blood, obtained roughly 12 days after vaccination. The receptors stem from a man between 45 and 60 years old who received an inactivated influenza vaccine.

The V and J genes are TRBV10-3 and TRBJ2-2; 8 bases are a match to TRBD2. V shed 4 bases, J shed 2 bases, and the junction held 9 bases outside the gene matches. The germline V gene encodes CDR1 ENHRY and CDR2 SYGVKD. CDR3 length: 17 residues. Here the CDR3 DNA reads TGTGCCATCAGTGCCACCCCAACTAGCGGCAACACCGGGGAGCTGTTTTTT. Its protein product is CAISATPTSGNTGELFF.

This clonotype occurred many times. The gene calls are TRBV5-1 and TRBJ2-7; TRBD1 matches 9 bases. The V segment lost 2 bases and the J segment 5 bases; nucleotides outside the gene matches: 5. Germline CDR1 SGHRS, CDR2 YFSETQ. The CDR3 is made up of 14 amino acids. The CDR3 sequence: CASSLTGGFNEQYF. CDR3 nucleotide sequence: TGCGCCAGCAGCTTAACAGGGGGCTTCAACGAGCAGTACTTC.

The rearrangement uses TRBV5-1 and TRBJ1-2; a weak D match, TRBD1 (5 bases). Trimming took off 0 bases at V and 8 bases at J, with 11 bases between the two ends. The germline CDR1 and CDR2 sequences are SGHRS and YFSETQ. There are 13 residues in the CDR3. For the CDR3, the DNA is TGCGCCAGCAGCTTGGAAGGGGAACGGGGCTACACCTTC. Translating it yields CASSLEGERGYTF.

This clonotype has just a few counts. The V and J genes are TRBV9 and TRBJ2-1; 10 bases map to TRBD2. This CDR3 region has 17 residues. Germline CDR1 SGDLS, CDR2 YYNGEE. The V gene end was trimmed by 0 bases and the J gene end by 7 bases; junction bases not matched to a gene: 10. The CDR3 sequence: CASSVALAGDNVNEQFF. The CDR3 nucleotides are TGTGCCAGCAGCGTAGCCCTAGCGGGGGACAATGTGAATGAGCAGTTCTTC.

The chain employs TRBV7-8 and TRBJ2-7; weak D call: TRBD1 (6 bases). This CDR3 region has 16 residues. V was trimmed by 0 bases and J by 5 bases, leaving 17 bases between them. Germline V gives CDR1 SGHVS, CDR2 FQNEAQ. This CDR3 reads CASSLAFQGLLDEQYF. As DNA, the CDR3 is TGTGCCAGCAGCTTAGCTTTTCAGGGGCTACTGGACGAGCAGTACTTC.

CDR3 in DNA: TGTGCCAGCAGTCCCACCGGGACGCAAGTAGCCAAAAACATTCAGTACTTC. This sequence encodes CASSPTGTQVAKNIQYF. The V gene is TRBV2, the J gene TRBJ2-4; either TRBD1 or TRBD2 may supply D (5 bases each). Deletions cut 5 bases from V and 0 bases from J, with 17 bases between. Germline loops: CDR1 SNHLY, CDR2 FYNNEI. The CDR3 has 17 amino acids.

In its sample, this clonotype was seen a few times. V gene TRBV4-2 combines with J gene TRBJ1-4; D unclear. V was clipped by 3 bases and J by 7 bases, with 21 bases between them. Germline CDR1 reads LGHNA; CDR2 reads YNFKEQ. The length of the CDR3 is 17 residues. The CDR3 protein is CASSQAAGPKRSEKLFF. Here the CDR3 DNA reads TGTGCCAGCAGCCAGGCCGCCGGGCCCAAAAGGAGTGAAAAACTGTTTTTT.

This clonotype was counted between two and nine times. The V gene is TRBV20-1, the J gene TRBJ2-5; D is undetermined. Germline V gene lookup returns CDR1 DFQATT and CDR2 SNEGSKA (reference sequence). The CDR3 contains 13 residues. With 3 bases removed from V and 2 bases from J, the gap between germline ends came to 10 bases. The CDR3 region has the DNA TGCAGTGCTAGTATGGCGTCTCAAGAGACCCAGTACTTC. Encoded protein: CSASMASQETQYF.

The chain joins TRBV6-5 to TRBJ1-6; 7 nucleotides agree with TRBD1. There are 15 residues in the CDR3. Germline CDR1 and CDR2: MNHEY and SVGAGI. V shed 6 bases and J 3 bases; nucleotides not matched to a gene: 5. The DNA of the CDR3 is TGTGCCAGCAGCTATACAGGGGACTATAATTCACCCCTCCACTTT. Its translation is CASSYTGDYNSPLHF.

This clonotype was found a few times. The chain employs TRBV20-1 and TRBJ2-7, with D tentatively TRBD2 (6 bases). Germline CDR1 and CDR2: DFQATT and SNEGSKA (reference sequence). The CDR3 length is 13 residues. Trimming removed 4 bases at V and 5 bases at J, with 15 bases between. The CDR3 DNA follows: TGCAGTGCTAACCGGGACTTTACTCACGAGCAGTACTTC. Translated, it gives CSANRDFTHEQYF.

This clonotype has ten or more counts. This sequence joins TRBV7-2 and TRBJ2-1, with a possible D match to TRBD2 (6 bases). The CDR3 length is 15 residues. Germline V CDR1 and CDR2: SGHTA, FQGNSA. V lost 7 bases to trimming and J lost 4 bases, with 17 bases between them. CDR3 in amino acids: CASITPRGFYNEQFF. As DNA, the CDR3 is TGTGCCAGCATCACCCCCCGGGGGTTTTACAATGAGCAGTTCTTC.

The rearrangement joins TRBV5-1 to TRBJ2-5; 8 bases align to TRBD1. The germline CDR1 and CDR2 sequences are SGHRS and YFSETQ. V lost 3 bases, J lost 2 bases, and 6 bases stayed unmatched. The CDR3 loop spans 15 amino acids. The CDR3 is CASSWTGPAQETQYF. In DNA form, the CDR3 reads TGCGCCAGCAGCTGGACAGGGCCCGCGCAAGAGACCCAGTACTTC.